This record covers a single T cell receptor beta chain. The PCR contained 60 Vbeta and 13 Jbeta primers. Repertoires were generated with immunoSEQ multiplex PCR, while TCRdb's copy carries only in-frame clones and drops some. The sample records 100,000 to 150,000 clones, about 72% being singletons. The sample comes from a study of cytomegalovirus exposure and HLA in healthy donors. The CDR3 is 15 amino acids. Germline CDR1 is SGHAT and CDR2 is FQNNGV. The V end lost 2 bases, the J end lost 2 bases, and 9 bases lay between the germline ends. J is TRBJ2-2 and V is TRBV11-2; maybe TRBD2 (6 bases). Input material: PBMCs. The clonotype comes from a man aged 25-45 years in good health and CMV-seropositive. The CDR3 sequence: CASSLRTTNTGELFF. The CDR3 DNA is TGTGCCAGCAGCTTAAGGACTACCAACACCGGGGAGCTGTTTTTT.